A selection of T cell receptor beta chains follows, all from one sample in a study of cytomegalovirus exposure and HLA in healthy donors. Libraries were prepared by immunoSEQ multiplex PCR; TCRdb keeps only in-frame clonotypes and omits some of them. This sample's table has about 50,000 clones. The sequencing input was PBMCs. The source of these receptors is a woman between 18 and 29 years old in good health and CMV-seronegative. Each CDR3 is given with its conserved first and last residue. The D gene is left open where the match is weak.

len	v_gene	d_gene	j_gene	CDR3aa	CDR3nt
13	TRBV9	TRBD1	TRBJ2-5	CASSGDSQETQYF	TGTGCCAGCAGCGGGGACAGCCAAGAGACCCAGTACTTC
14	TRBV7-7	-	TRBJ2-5	CASSNSQGGKTQYF	TGTGCTAGCAGCAACTCCCAGGGCGGGAAGACCCAGTACTTC
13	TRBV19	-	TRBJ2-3	CATCGAGTDTQYF	TGTGCCACCTGTGGGGCGGGCACAGATACGCAGTATTTT
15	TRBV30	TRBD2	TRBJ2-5	CAGSGLAGVVETQYF	TGTGCCGGGAGTGGTTTGGCGGGAGTCGTGGAGACCCAGTACTTC
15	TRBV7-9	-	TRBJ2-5	CASSRLEGALETQYF	TGTGCCAGCAGCCGACTGGAGGGAGCGTTGGAGACCCAGTACTTC
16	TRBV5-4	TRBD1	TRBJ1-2	CASNTDRGVYNYGYTF	TGTGCCAGCAACACAGACAGGGGGGTTTATAACTATGGCTACACCTTC
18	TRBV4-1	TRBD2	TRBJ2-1	CASSQGTSVTTPNNEQFF	TGCGCCAGCAGCCAAGGGACTAGCGTTACGACTCCCAACAATGAGCAGTTCTTC
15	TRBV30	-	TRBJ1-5	CAGSLRSSGGQPQHF	TGTGCCGGGAGTTTAAGAAGTTCGGGGGGTCAGCCCCAGCATTTT
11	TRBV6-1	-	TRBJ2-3	CATRGTDTQYF	TGTGCCACCCGGGGGACAGATACGCAGTATTTT
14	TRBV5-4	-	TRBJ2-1	CASSFDRMNNEQFF	TGTGCCAGCAGCTTCGACAGGATGAACAATGAGCAGTTCTTC
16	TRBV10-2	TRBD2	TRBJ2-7	CASKFQAGGLGYEQYF	TGCGCCAGCAAGTTTCAAGCGGGAGGGCTTGGTTACGAGCAGTACTTC
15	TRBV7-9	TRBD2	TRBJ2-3	CASSFGGGASDTQYF	TGTGCCAGCAGCTTCGGCGGGGGGGCATCAGATACGCAGTATTTT
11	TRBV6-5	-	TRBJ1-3	CASSNRNTIYF	TGTGCCAGCAGCAACAGGAACACCATATATTTT
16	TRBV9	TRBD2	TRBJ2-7	CASSENEAGGSYEQYF	TGTGCCAGCAGCGAAAATGAGGCGGGAGGGTCCTACGAGCAGTACTTC
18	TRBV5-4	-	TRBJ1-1	CASSLAGGTLLPDEKAFF	TGTGCCAGCAGCTTGGCGGGGGGGACCCTGTTACCAGATGAAAAAGCTTTCTTT
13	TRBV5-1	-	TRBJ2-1	CASSSEPDNEQFF	TGCGCCAGCAGCTCGGAGCCGGACAATGAGCAGTTCTTC
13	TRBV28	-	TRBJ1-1	CASLGAGDTEAFF	TGTGCCAGCTTAGGGGCAGGGGACACTGAAGCTTTCTTT
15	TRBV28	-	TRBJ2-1	CASNPGRPSYNEQFF	TGTGCCAGCAACCCTGGCAGGCCGTCCTACAATGAGCAGTTCTTC
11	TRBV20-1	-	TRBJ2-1	CSARPRGEQFF	TGCAGTGCTAGACCACGGGGTGAGCAGTTCTTC
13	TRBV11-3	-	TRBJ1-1	CASSPSDSTEAFF	TGTGCCAGCAGCCCATCGGACAGCACTGAAGCTTTCTTT
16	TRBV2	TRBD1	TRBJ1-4	CASSGGRGHGNEKLFF	TGTGCCAGCAGTGGCGGCAGGGGGCACGGTAATGAAAAACTGTTTTTT
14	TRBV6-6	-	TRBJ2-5	CASSYGGIGETQYF	TGTGCCAGCAGTTACGGGGGGATCGGAGAGACCCAGTACTTC
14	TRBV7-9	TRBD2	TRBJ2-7	CASSSQRGGYEQYF	TGTGCCAGCAGCTCTCAGCGGGGGGGTTACGAGCAGTACTTC
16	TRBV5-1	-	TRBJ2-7	CASSLGRQVRAYEQYF	TGCGCCAGCAGCTTGGGGCGCCAGGTAAGAGCCTACGAGCAGTACTTC
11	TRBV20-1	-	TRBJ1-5	CSAPQANAQHF	TGCAGTGCTCCACAGGCAAACGCCCAGCATTTT
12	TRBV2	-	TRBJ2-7	CASSEVSYEQYF	TGTGCCAGCAGTGAGGTTAGTTACGAGCAGTACTTC
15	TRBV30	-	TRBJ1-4	CAGSFSGGTNEKLFF	TGTGCCGGGAGTTTCTCCGGGGGAACTAATGAAAAACTGTTTTTT
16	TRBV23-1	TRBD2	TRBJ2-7	CASSPKGVAGEYEQYF	TGCGCCAGCAGTCCGAAAGGGGTAGCGGGGGAGTACGAGCAGTACTTC
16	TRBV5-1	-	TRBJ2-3	CASSLDRGGNTDTQYF	TGCGCCAGCAGCTTGGACCGTGGGGGGAACACAGATACGCAGTATTTT
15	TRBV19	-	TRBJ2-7	CASSIDAGTRYEQYF	TGTGCCAGTAGTATAGATGCCGGTACGAGATACGAGCAGTACTTC
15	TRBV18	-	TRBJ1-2	CASSPPSLGTYGYTF	TGTGCCAGCTCACCTCCTTCCCTAGGGACTTATGGCTACACCTTC
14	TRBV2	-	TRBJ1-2	CASSPQSLGYGYTF	TGTGCCAGCAGTCCACAGTCCCTTGGGTATGGCTACACCTTC
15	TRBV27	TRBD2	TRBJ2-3	CASSPSGRHIDTQYF	TGTGCCAGCAGTCCTAGCGGGAGGCATATAGATACGCAGTATTTT
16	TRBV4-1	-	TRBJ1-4	CASSPGRMWTNEKLFF	TGCGCCAGCAGCCCTGGGAGGATGTGGACTAATGAAAAACTGTTTTTT
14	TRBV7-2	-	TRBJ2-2	CASSMDSNTGELFF	TGTGCCAGCAGCATGGACTCCAACACCGGGGAGCTGTTTTTT
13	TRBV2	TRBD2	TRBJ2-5	CASSPGGKVTQYF	TGTGCCAGCTCCCCGGGAGGTAAAGTGACCCAGTACTTC
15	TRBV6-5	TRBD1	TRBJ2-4	CASRMTQQGAGIQYF	TGTGCCAGCAGAATGACCCAACAGGGGGCTGGCATTCAGTACTTC
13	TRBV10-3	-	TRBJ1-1	CAIGGSPNTEAFF	TGTGCCATCGGCGGCAGCCCGAACACTGAAGCTTTCTTT
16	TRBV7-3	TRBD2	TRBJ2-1	CASSLLRLAGNNEQFF	TGTGCCAGCAGCTTACTTAGACTAGCGGGGAACAATGAGCAGTTCTTC
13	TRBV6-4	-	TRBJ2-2	CASSDGSTGELFF	TGTGCCAGCAGTGACGGGAGCACCGGGGAGCTGTTTTTT
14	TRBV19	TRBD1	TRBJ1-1	CASSRQGLGTEAFF	TGTGCCAGTAGTCGACAGGGGTTGGGCACTGAAGCTTTCTTT
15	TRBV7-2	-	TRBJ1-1	CASSLVGRANTEAFF	TGTGCCAGCAGCTTAGTGGGGAGGGCGAACACTGAAGCTTTCTTT
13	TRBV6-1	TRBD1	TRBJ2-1	CASSTTGVHEQFF	TGTGCCAGCAGTACCACAGGGGTCCATGAGCAGTTCTTC
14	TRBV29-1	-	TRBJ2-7	CSVGPGMRDYEQYF	TGCAGCGTTGGGCCCGGGATGCGGGACTACGAGCAGTACTTC
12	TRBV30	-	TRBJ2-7	CAWSVGGYEQYF	TGTGCCTGGAGTGTAGGGGGTTACGAGCAGTACTTC